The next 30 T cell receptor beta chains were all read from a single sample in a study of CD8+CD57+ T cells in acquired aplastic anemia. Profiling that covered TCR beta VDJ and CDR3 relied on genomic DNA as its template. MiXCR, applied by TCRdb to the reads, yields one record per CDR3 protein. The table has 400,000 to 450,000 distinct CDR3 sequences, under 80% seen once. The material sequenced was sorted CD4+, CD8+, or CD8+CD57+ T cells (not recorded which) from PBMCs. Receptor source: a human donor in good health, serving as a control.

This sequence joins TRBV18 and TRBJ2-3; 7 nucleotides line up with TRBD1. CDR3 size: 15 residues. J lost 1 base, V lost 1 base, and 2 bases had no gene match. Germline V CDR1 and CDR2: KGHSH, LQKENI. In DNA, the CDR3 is TGTGCCAGCTCACCACGAGACAGGGGCACAGATACGCAGTATTTT. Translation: CASSPRDRGTDTQYF.

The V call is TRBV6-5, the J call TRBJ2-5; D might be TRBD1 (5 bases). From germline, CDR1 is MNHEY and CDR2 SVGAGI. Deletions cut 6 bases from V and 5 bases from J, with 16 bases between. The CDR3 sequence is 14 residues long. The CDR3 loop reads CASSGPPTDETQYF. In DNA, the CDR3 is TGTGCCAGCAGCGGTCCACCGACAGATGAGACCCAGTACTTC.

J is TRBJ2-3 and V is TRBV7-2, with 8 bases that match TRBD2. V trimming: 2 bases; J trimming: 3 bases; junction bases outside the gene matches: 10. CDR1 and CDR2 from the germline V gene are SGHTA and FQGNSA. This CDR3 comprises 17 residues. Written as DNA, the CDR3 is TGTGCCAGCAGCTTAACTAGCGGACGGGCCGGTACAGATACGCAGTATTTT. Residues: CASSLTSGRAGTDTQYF.

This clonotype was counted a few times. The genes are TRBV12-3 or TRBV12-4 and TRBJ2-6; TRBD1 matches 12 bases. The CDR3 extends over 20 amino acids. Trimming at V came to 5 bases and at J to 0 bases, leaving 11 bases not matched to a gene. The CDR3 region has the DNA TGTGCCAGCAGTCTCGGGACAGGGGGCGTACTCCGCTCTGGGGCCAACGTCCTGACTTTC. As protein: CASSLGTGGVLRSGANVLTF.

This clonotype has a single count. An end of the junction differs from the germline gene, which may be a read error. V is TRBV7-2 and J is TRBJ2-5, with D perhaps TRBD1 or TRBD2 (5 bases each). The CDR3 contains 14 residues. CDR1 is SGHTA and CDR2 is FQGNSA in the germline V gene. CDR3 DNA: TGTGCCAGCACCAAGGACGGGACCGAAGAGAACCAGGACTTC. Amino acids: CASTKDGTEENQDF.

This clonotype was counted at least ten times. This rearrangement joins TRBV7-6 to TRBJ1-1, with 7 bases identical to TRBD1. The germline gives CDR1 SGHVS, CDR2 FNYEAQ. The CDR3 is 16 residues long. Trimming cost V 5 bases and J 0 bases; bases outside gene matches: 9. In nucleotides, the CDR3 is TGTGCCAGCAGCCAATTGACAGGGCCTATGAACACTGAAGCTTTCTTT. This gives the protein CASSQLTGPMNTEAFF.

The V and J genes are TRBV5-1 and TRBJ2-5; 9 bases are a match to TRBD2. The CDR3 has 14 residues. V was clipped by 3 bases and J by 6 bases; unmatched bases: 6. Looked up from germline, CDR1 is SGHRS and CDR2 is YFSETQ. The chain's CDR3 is CASSSAGGAQTQYF. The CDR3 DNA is TGCGCCAGCAGCTCCGCGGGAGGGGCGCAGACCCAGTACTTC. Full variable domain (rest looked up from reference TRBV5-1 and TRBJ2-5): KAGVTQTPRYLIKTRGQQVTLSCSPISGHRSVSWYQQTPGQGLQFLFEYFSETQRNKGNFPGRFSGRQFSNSRSEMNVSTLELGDSALYLCASSSAGGAQTQYFGPGTRLLVL.

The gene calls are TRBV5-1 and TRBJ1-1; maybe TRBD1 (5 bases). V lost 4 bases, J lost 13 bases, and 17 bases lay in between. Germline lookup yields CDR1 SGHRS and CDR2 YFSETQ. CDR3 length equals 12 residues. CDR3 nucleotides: TGCGCCAGCAGCCTCCGCTCGACAGCATATTTCTTT. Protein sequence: CASSLRSTAYFF.

The CDR3 is CASRRNSDPGTQYF. The CDR3 coding sequence is TGCGCCAGCAGGCGGAATTCAGATCCAGGTACGCAGTATTTT. The chain joins TRBV5-1 to TRBJ2-3; the D is unclear. Trimming cost V 5 bases and J 8 bases, with 18 bases left between them. Germline CDR1 SGHRS, CDR2 YFSETQ. The length of the CDR3 is 14 residues.

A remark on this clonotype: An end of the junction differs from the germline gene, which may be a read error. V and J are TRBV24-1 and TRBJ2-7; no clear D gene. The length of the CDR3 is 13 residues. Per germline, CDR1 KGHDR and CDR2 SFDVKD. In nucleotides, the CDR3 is TGTGCCAGCAGTGAATACTCCAGGTACGAGCAGTACTTC. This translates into CASSEYSRYEQYF.

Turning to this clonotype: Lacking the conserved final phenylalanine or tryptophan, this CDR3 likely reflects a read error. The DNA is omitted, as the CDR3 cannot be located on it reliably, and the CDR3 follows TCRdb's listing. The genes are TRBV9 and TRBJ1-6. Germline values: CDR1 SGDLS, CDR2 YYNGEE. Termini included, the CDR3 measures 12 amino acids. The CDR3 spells CASSVSERGGHY.

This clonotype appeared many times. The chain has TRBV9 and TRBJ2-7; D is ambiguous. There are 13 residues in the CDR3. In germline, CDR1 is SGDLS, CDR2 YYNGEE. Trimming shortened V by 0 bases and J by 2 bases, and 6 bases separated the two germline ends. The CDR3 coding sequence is TGTGCCAGCAGCGTAGATCTCCCCTACGAGCAGTACTTC. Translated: CASSVDLPYEQYF.

CDR3 in amino acids: CASKGQIIQYF. For the CDR3, the DNA is TGTGCCAGCAAAGGGCAGATCATTCAGTACTTC. This chain connects TRBV2 to TRBJ2-4; D ambiguous. Per the germline V gene, CDR1 is SNHLY and CDR2 is FYNNEI. The germline V and J ends were trimmed by 7 bases and 9 bases, with 10 bases remaining between them. There are 11 residues in the CDR3.

The CDR3 DNA reads TGTGCCACCAGCAGCCGAACAGGTATCTCCGGTGACCTGTTTTTT. It translates to CATSSRTGISGDLFF. The J gene is TRBJ2-2, the V gene TRBV15; possibly TRBD1 for D (5 bases). V lost 3 bases and J 14 bases, leaving 22 bases between the germline ends. There are 15 residues in the CDR3. The V gene's germline CDR1 is LNHNV and CDR2 YYDKDF (reference sequence).

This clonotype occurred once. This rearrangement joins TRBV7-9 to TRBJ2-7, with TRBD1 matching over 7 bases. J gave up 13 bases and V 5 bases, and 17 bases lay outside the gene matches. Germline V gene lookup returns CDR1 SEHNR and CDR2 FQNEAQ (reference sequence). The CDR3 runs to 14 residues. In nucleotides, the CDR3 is TGTGCCAGCAGCATCGGCAGGGGGAGCGACTATGGCTACTTC. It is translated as CASSIGRGSDYGYF.

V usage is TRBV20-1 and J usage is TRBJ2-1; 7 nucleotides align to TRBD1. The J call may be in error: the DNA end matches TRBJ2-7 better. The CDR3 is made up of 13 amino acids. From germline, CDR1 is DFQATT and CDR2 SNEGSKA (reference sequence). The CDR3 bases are TGCAGTGCTACGCGGACAGGTAGAGTCGAGCAGTACTTC. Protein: CSATRTGRVEQYF.

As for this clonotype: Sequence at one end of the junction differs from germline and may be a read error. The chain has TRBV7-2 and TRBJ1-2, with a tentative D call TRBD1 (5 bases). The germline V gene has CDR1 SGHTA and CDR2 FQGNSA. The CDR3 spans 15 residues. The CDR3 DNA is TGTGCCAGCAGCTCCCCCGGGGCAGGGACCTCTGGCTGCACCTTC. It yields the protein CASSSPGAGTSGCTF. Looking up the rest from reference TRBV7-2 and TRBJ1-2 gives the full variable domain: GAGVSQSPSNKVTEKGKDVELRCDPISGHTALYWYRQSLGQGLEFLIYFQGNSAPDKSGLPSDRFSAERTGGSVSTLTIQRTQQEDSAVYLCASSSPGAGTSGCTFGSGTRLTVV.

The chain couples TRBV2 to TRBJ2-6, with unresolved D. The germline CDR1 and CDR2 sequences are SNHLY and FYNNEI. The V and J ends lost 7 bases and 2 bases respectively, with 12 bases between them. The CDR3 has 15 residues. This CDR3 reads CASTGLVAGANVLTF. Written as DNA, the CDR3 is TGTGCCAGCACTGGGCTGGTGGCTGGGGCCAACGTCCTGACTTTC.

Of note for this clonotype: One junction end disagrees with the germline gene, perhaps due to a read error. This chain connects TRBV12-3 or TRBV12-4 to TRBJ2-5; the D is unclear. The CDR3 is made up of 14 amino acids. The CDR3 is CASSLSIGQETRYF. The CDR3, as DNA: TGTGCCAGCAGCCTTTCAATAGGTCAAGAGACCCGGTACTTC.

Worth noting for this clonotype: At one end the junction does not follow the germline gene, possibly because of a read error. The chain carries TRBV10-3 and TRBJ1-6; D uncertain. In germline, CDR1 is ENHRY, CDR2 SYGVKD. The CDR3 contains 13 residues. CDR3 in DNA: TGTGCCATCAGTGAGTCAGGTAATAATCCCCCCCACTTC. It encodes CAISESGNNPPHF.

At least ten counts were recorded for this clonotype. The CDR3 loop reads CSARALGAGAYNEQFF. The CDR3 nucleotides are TGCAGTGCTAGAGCCCTCGGGGCGGGGGCTTACAATGAGCAGTTCTTC. The chain combines TRBV20-1 with TRBJ2-1; maybe TRBD2 (7 bases). From germline, CDR1 is DFQATT and CDR2 SNEGSKA (reference sequence). V shed 1 base and J shed 4 bases, with 17 bases lying between them. The CDR3 runs 16 residues.

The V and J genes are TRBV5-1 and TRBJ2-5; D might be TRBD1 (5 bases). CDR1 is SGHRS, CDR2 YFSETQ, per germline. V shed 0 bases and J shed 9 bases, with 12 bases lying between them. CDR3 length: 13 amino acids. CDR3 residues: CASSLGRQGAQYF. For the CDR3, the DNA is TGCGCCAGCAGCTTGGGCCGGCAAGGGGCCCAGTACTTC.

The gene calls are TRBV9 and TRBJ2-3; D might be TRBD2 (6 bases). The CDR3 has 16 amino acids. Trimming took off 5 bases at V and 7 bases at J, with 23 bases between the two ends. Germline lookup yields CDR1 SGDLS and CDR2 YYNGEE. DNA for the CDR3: TGTGCCAGCAGTGAATGGGGGGAAGGACAAGCCCATACGCAGTATTTT. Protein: CASSEWGEGQAHTQYF.

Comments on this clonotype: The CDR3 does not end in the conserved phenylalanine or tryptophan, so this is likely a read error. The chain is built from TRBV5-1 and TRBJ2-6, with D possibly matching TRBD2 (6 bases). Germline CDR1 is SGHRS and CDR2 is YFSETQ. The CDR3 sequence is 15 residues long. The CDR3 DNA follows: TGTGCCAGCAGCTTGAGCGGGTCTGGGGCCAACGTCCTGACTCCA. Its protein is CASSLSGSGANVLTP.

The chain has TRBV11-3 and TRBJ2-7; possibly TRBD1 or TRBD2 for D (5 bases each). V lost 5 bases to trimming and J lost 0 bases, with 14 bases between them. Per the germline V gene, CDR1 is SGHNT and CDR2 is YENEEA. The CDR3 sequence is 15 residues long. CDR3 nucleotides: TGTGCCAGCAGCGTACGGGCAGGGAGCTCCTACGAGCAGTACTTC. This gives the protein CASSVRAGSSYEQYF.

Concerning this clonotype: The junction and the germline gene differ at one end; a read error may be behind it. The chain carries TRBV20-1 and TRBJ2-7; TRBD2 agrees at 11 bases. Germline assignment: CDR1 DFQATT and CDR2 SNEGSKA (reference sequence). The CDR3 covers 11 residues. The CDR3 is CSASSGGGHDF. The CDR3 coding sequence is TGCAGTGCTAGTAGCGGGGGGGGCCACGACTTC.

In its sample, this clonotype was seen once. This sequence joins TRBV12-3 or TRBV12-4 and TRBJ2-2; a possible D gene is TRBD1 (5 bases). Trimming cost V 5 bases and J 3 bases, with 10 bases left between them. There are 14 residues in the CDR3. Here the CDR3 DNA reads TGTGCCAGCAGTCCTGGACAATACACCGGGGAGCTGTTTTTT. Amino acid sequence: CASSPGQYTGELFF.

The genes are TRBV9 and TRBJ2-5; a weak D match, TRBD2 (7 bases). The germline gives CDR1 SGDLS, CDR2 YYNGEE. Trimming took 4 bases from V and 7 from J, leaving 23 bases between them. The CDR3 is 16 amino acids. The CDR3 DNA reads TGTGCCAGCAGCTTAGGGGGGGGGCAGGGACAATCGACCCAGTACTTC. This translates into CASSLGGGQGQSTQYF.

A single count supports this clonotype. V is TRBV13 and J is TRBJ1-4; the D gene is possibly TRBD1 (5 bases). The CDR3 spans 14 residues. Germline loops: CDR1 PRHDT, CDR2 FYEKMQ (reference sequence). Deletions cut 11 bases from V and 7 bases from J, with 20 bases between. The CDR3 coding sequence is TGTGCCGGTAGCATACGGGACGTGGGTGAAAAACTGTTTTTT. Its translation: CAGSIRDVGEKLFF. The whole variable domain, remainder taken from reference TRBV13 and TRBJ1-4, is AAGVIQSPRHLIKEKRETATLKCYPIPRHDTVYWYQQGPGQDPQFLISFYEKMQSDKGSIPDRFSAQQFSDYHSELNMSSLELGDSALYFCAGSIRDVGEKLFFGSGTQLSVL.

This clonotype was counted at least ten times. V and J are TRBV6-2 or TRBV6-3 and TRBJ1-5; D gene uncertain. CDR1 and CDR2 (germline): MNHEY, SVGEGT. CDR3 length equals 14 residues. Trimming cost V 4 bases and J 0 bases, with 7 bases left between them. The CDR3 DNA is TGTGCCAGCAGTTCCCAGGATAGCAATCAGCCCCAGCATTTT. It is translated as CASSSQDSNQPQHF.